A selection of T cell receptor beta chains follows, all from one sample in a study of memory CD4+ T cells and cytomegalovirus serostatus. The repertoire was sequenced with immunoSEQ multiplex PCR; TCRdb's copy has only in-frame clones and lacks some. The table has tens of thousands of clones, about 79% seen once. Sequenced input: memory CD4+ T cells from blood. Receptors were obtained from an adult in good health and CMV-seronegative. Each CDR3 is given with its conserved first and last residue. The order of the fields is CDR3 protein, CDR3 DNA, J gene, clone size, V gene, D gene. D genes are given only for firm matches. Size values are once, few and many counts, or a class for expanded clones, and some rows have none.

CASSEDYSQANTEAFF | TGTGCCAGCAGCGAAGATTATTCACAAGCGAACACTGAAGCTTTCTTT | TRBJ1-1 | NA | TRBV4-2 | NA
CASSEEVRGRAFF | TGTGCCAGCAGTGAAGAGGTTCGGGGCCGTGCTTTCTTT | TRBJ1-1 | once | TRBV6-1 | NA
CASTDYKNIQYF | TGTGCCAGTACTGATTACAAAAACATTCAGTACTTC | TRBJ2-4 | NA | TRBV19 | NA
CASSFKGPEYGYTF | TGTGCCAGCAGTTTTAAGGGTCCCGAATATGGCTACACCTTC | TRBJ1-2 | NA | TRBV27 | NA
CASSSGALAYYGYTF | TGTGCCAGCAGCTCGGGGGCCTTGGCTTACTATGGCTACACCTTC | TRBJ1-2 | NA | TRBV5-5 | NA
CASSLGSGFNSPLHF | TGTGCCAGCAGCTTAGGCTCAGGCTTTAATTCACCCCTCCACTTT | TRBJ1-6 | NA | TRBV7-9 | NA
CASSKGFDQPQHF | TGTGCCAGTAGTAAAGGGTTCGATCAGCCCCAGCATTTT | TRBJ1-5 | NA | TRBV19 | NA
CAWSAPDRGTYEQYF | TGTGCCTGGAGTGCCCCGGACAGGGGGACGTACGAGCAGTACTTC | TRBJ2-7 | NA | TRBV30 | TRBD1
CASSPSRTEAFF | TGTGCCAGCAGCCCAAGCAGGACTGAAGCTTTCTTT | TRBJ1-1 | NA | TRBV7-8 | NA
CASSFTGFHEQYF | TGTGCCAGCAGCTTTACAGGGTTCCACGAGCAGTACTTC | TRBJ2-7 | NA | TRBV5-6 | NA